This TCR beta chain was sequenced during a study of molecular identifiers for immune sequencing clone quantification. Germline CDR1 is SNHLY and CDR2 is FYNNEI. The length of the CDR3 is 11 residues. Trimming took off 2 bases at V and 5 bases at J, with 3 bases between the two ends. In preparing bulk TCR libraries, previously described methods and listed TCR primers were used. Each CDR3 protein gets one entry after TCRdb re-called the PCR reads with MiXCR. This table holds roughly 65,000 distinct CDR3 sequences, over 15% found once. There are a few counts of this clonotype. The source of this sequence is a human donor in good health. Some libraries in this study had Jurkat cell RNA spiked in. The chain joins TRBV2 to TRBJ1-2; no firm D call. Source material: naive CD8+ T cells from blood, with Jurkat cell RNA spiked in. The subset was: FACS-sorted CD8+CD4-CCR7+CD45RA+ naive T cells. In DNA, the CDR3 is TGTGCCAGCAGTGAATCTTATGGCTACACCTTC. Translated: CASSESYGYTF.